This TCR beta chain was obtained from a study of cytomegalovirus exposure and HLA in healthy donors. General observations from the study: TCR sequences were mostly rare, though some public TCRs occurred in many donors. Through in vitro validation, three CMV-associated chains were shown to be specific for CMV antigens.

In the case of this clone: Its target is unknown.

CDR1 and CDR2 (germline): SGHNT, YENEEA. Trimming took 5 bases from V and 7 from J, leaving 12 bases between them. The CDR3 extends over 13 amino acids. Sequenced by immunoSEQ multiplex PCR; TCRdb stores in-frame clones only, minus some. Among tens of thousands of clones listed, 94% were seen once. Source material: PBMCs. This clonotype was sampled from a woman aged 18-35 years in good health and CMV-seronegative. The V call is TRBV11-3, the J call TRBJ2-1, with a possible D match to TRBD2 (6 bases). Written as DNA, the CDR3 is TGTGCCAGCAGCCCCGGGACTGAGAATGAGCAGTTCTTC. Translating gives CASSPGTENEQFF.